Sequencing of this TCR beta chain was carried out in a study of blood T cell repertoires in COVID-19. Study-level background: The analysed material was cDNA or gDNA that came from T cells, B-cell-depleted T cells, or PBMCs.

Trimming removed 6 bases from V and 1 base from J; junction bases left unmatched: 11. This CDR3 comprises 16 residues. Germline assignment: CDR1 SEHNR and CDR2 FQNEAQ (reference sequence). TCRdb's copy holds only in-frame clones and misses some; the assay was immunoSEQ multiplex PCR. The sample consists of some 150,000 clones, around 82% of them appearing once. The J gene is TRBJ1-1, the V gene TRBV7-9, with 7 bases that match TRBD1. Sequences were obtained from peripheral blood. The receptor was derived from a woman aged 55-69 years with acute or convalescent COVID-19. The CDR3 spells CASRPKQGKANTEAFF. The CDR3 DNA reads TGTGCCAGCAGACCTAAACAGGGGAAGGCGAACACTGAAGCTTTCTTT.